This T cell receptor (beta chain) was captured in a study of blood T cell repertoires in COVID-19. Across the whole study: The samples span acute and convalescent COVID-19 from the United States, Italy and Spain.

TCRdb's table, derived via immunoSEQ multiplex PCR, lists solely in-frame clones and lacks some. The table includes under 350,000 clones, 85% to 90% detected once. Germline V gene lookup returns CDR1 SGHVS and CDR2 FNYEAQ. Germline trimming cut 1 base from V and 6 bases from J; bases unmatched to any gene: 3. CDR3 length: 15 amino acids. Participant-given clinical history determined each cohort assignment. Two consecutive negative NP/OP PCR tests, clearance, or resolved symptoms defined Cohort 3 recovery. This TCR came from an older woman who had recovered from COVID-19. The sequencing input was PBMCs or T cells enriched from blood (not recorded which). This rearrangement joins TRBV7-6 to TRBJ2-2; 9 nucleotides match TRBD2. The CDR3 loop is CASSLGSGRAGELFF. The CDR3 region has the DNA TGTGCCAGCAGCTTAGGTAGCGGGAGAGCCGGGGAGCTGTTTTTT.